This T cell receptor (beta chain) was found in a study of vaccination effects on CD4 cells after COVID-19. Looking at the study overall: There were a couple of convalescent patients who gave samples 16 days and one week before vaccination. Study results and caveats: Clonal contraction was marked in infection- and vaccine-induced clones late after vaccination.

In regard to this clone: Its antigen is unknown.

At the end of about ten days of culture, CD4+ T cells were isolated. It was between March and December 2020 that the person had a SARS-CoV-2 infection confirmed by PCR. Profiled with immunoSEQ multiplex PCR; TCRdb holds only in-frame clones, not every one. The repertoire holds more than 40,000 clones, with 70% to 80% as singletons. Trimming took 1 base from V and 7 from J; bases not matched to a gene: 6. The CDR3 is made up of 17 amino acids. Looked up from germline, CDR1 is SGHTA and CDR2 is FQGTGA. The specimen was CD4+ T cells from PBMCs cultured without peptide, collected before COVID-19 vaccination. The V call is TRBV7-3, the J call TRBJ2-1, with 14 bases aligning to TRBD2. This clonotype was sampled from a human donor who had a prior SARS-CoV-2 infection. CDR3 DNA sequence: TGTGCCAGCAGCTTAAGCATTGGGACTAGCGGGAGTAATGAGCAGTTCTTC. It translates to CASSLSIGTSGSNEQFF.